The 27 T cell receptor beta chains given below trace back to one sample, sequenced in a study of cytomegalovirus exposure and HLA in healthy donors. In the PCR, 60 Vbeta and 13 Jbeta primers were used. Generated by immunoSEQ multiplex PCR, the TCRdb table keeps only in-frame clones and is missing some. The data contain about 93,000 clones, about four fifths of them singletons. Sequenced: PBMCs. These receptors all stem from a woman between 35 and 50 years old in good health and CMV-seronegative.

The chain joins TRBV25-1 to TRBJ2-5, with 8 bases matching TRBD1. In germline, CDR1 is MGHDK, CDR2 SYGVNS. V lost 5 bases to trimming and J lost 4 bases; unmatched junction nucleotides: 9. The CDR3 runs to 15 residues. The CDR3 region has the DNA TGTGCCAGCAGTTCATCTTCAGGGGGCAGAGAGACCCAGTACTTC. It yields the protein CASSSSSGGRETQYF.

The chain is built from TRBV6-1 and TRBJ2-5; 10 bases agree with TRBD2. Germline-derived CDR1 and CDR2 are MNHNS and SASEGT. The CDR3 is made up of 16 amino acids. Unmatched junction bases numbered 4, after V lost 2 bases and J lost 1 base. CDR3 DNA: TGTGCCAGCAGTGAAAGAGCGGGGGGGGGCCAAGAGACCCAGTACTTC. It yields the protein CASSERAGGGQETQYF.

The chain uses TRBV5-1 and TRBJ2-7, with 7 bases lining up with TRBD2. CDR1 SGHRS and CDR2 YFSETQ come from the germline V gene. J was trimmed by 3 bases and V by 0 bases; bases with no gene match: 6. The CDR3 totals 15 residues. CDR3 loop: CASSLDSGPIYEQYF. DNA of the CDR3: TGCGCCAGCAGCTTGGATAGCGGGCCTATCTACGAGCAGTACTTC.

This chain uses TRBV5-6 with TRBJ2-1; 8 bases match TRBD2. This CDR3 has 17 amino acids. Germline-derived CDR1 and CDR2 are SGHDT and YYEEEE. V was clipped by 4 bases and J by 5 bases; unmatched bases: 14. CDR3 protein: CASSRGGNPTPHNEQFF. CDR3 nucleotides: TGTGCCAGCAGCCGGGGGGGTAACCCTACTCCCCACAATGAGCAGTTCTTC.

The chain uses TRBV19 and TRBJ2-3, with 8 bases identical to TRBD1. J gave up 0 bases and V 2 bases, and 4 bases lay outside the gene matches. Germline lookup yields CDR1 LNHDA and CDR2 SQIVND (reference sequence). The CDR3 is made up of 16 amino acids. CDR3 residues: CASSIPRDRSTDTQYF. The CDR3 DNA follows: TGTGCCAGTAGTATACCAAGGGACAGGAGCACAGATACGCAGTATTTT.

The chain joins TRBV27 to TRBJ1-2; possibly TRBD1 for D (5 bases). The CDR3 loop spans 13 amino acids. The V end lost 4 bases, the J end lost 0 bases, and 6 bases lay between the germline ends. Germline V gene sequence: CDR1 MNHEY, CDR2 SMNVEV (reference sequence). CDR3 sequence: CASSSTANYGYTF. In DNA, the CDR3 is TGTGCCAGCAGTTCGACAGCTAACTATGGCTACACCTTC.

This clone was seen a handful of times. The chain joins TRBV2 to TRBJ2-2; D uncertain. This CDR3 is built from 12 residues. Germline CDR1 and CDR2: SNHLY and FYNNEI. V was trimmed by 8 bases and J by 1 base, leaving 5 bases between them. As DNA, the CDR3 is TGTGCCAGCGTTATGAACACCGGGGAGCTGTTTTTT. Its protein product is CASVMNTGELFF.

The chain recombines TRBV9 with TRBJ2-1; 12 bases fit TRBD2. Trimming at V came to 3 bases and at J to 4 bases, leaving 2 bases not matched to a gene. CDR3 length equals 15 residues. Germline CDR1 and CDR2: SGDLS and YYNGEE. The CDR3 here is CASSASGREYNEQFF. In nucleotides, the CDR3 is TGTGCCAGCAGCGCTAGCGGGAGGGAATACAATGAGCAGTTCTTC.

The chain joins TRBV28 to TRBJ2-7; TRBD2 matches 8 bases. V dropped 4 bases and J dropped 4; count of bases not matched to a gene: 6. Looked up from germline, CDR1 is MDHEN and CDR2 is SYDVKM. The CDR3 has 14 residues. The CDR3 region is CASSSPGGGYEQYF. The CDR3 DNA reads as TGTGCCAGCAGTTCCCCCGGGGGGGGTTACGAGCAGTACTTC.

This clone was observed a single time. CDR3 sequence (DNA): TGTGCCAGCAGTTTATTCGGGCAGGGCTACGAGCAGTACTTC. Amino acid sequence: CASSLFGQGYEQYF. The chain combines TRBV27 with TRBJ2-7; tentative D call: TRBD1 (5 bases). Germline CDR1 MNHEY, CDR2 SMNVEV (reference sequence). The CDR3 runs to 14 residues. V was pared by 1 base and J by 3 bases, with 10 bases between.

The CDR3 region is CASSLVTWGVGSEQYF. The CDR3 coding sequence is TGTGCCAGCAGCTTAGTAACGTGGGGAGTGGGATCCGAGCAGTACTTC. This chain connects TRBV11-2 to TRBJ2-7; a weak D match, TRBD2 (5 bases). The V end was cut by 1 base, the J end by 6 bases, with 19 bases between. Germline V CDR1 and CDR2: SGHAT, FQNNGV. The CDR3 has 16 residues.

CDR3 protein: CAWSVGQNTGELFF. CDR3 DNA: TGTGCCTGGAGCGTAGGACAGAACACCGGGGAGCTGTTTTTT. The rearrangement uses TRBV30 and TRBJ2-2; a weak D match, TRBD1 (5 bases). From germline, CDR1 is GTSNPN and CDR2 SVGIG (reference sequence). The CDR3 contains 14 residues. V gave up 3 bases and J gave up 1 base, with 9 bases separating them.

The CDR3 loop reads CASSLAGGPGYGYTF. CDR3 nucleotides: TGTGCCAGCAGCTTAGCAGGGGGTCCGGGCTATGGCTACACCTTC. The J gene is TRBJ1-2, the V gene TRBV11-2; 7 nucleotides align to TRBD1. CDR3 length equals 15 residues. V lost 1 base to trimming and J lost 4 bases; unmatched junction nucleotides: 6. Germline V gives CDR1 SGHAT, CDR2 FQNNGV.

The CDR3 region has the DNA TGCGCCAGCACCGGAGGGCATTTT. Its protein product is CASTGGHF. The chain recombines TRBV23-1 with TRBJ1-5; D uncertain. TRBV23-1 is classed as an ORF, of uncertain function. This CDR3 is built from 8 residues. Trimming removed 7 bases at V and 15 bases at J, with 7 bases between.

The rearrangement links TRBV5-1 to TRBJ2-7; maybe TRBD2 (5 bases). Germline V gives CDR1 SGHRS, CDR2 YFSETQ. The CDR3 spans 13 residues. The germline V and J ends were trimmed by 2 bases and 2 bases, with 8 bases remaining between them. The CDR3 region is CASSLEGPYEQYF. The CDR3, as DNA: TGCGCCAGCAGCTTAGAGGGCCCCTACGAGCAGTACTTC.

This chain joins TRBV18 and TRBJ1-1; no reliable D call. The CDR3 is made up of 14 amino acids. With 2 bases removed from V and 4 bases from J, the gap between germline ends came to 11 bases. Germline V gene data show CDR1 as KGHSH and CDR2 as LQKENI. The CDR3 coding sequence is TGTGCCAGCTCACCAAGAAGGAGTAGCACTGAAGCTTTCTTT. Its translation: CASSPRRSSTEAFF.

The gene calls are TRBV11-2 and TRBJ2-5; D may be TRBD2 (5 bases). The germline V and J ends were trimmed by 1 base and 1 base, with 19 bases remaining between them. This CDR3 has 18 residues. The germline CDR1 and CDR2 sequences are SGHAT and FQNNGV. CDR3 amino acids: CASSLGGNSVALQETQYF. CDR3 DNA sequence: TGTGCCAGCAGCTTAGGGGGAAATAGCGTCGCCCTCCAAGAGACCCAGTACTTC.

V and J are TRBV12-5 and TRBJ1-1, with D perhaps TRBD1 (6 bases). Trimming stripped 2 bases from V and 10 bases from J, with 11 bases between. The CDR3 is 12 residues long. Germline-derived CDR1 and CDR2 are LGHNT and FRNRAP. The CDR3 DNA follows: TGTGCTAGTGGTTTGACGAGGGGGATAGCTTTCTTT. Its translation is CASGLTRGIAFF.

This CDR3 is CAWSFPRAGGNTEAFF. The CDR3 DNA is TGTGCCTGGAGTTTCCCTCGGGCAGGGGGCAACACTGAAGCTTTCTTT. The J gene is TRBJ1-1, the V gene TRBV30, with 8 bases that match TRBD1. V lost 2 bases to trimming and J lost 2 bases; unmatched junction nucleotides: 10. CDR1 is GTSNPN and CDR2 is SVGIG in the germline V gene (reference sequence). CDR3 length: 16 residues.

The V gene is TRBV5-1, the J gene TRBJ2-3; perhaps TRBD2 as D (10 bases). The CDR3 sequence is 22 residues long. The V gene's germline CDR1 is SGHRS and CDR2 YFSETQ. The ends were cut back, 1 base at V and 2 bases at J, with 32 bases in the middle. The CDR3 here is CASSLSRQGDILAGTDTDTQYF. CDR3 in DNA: TGCGCCAGCAGCTTGTCAAGACAGGGGGACATACTAGCGGGGACAGACACAGATACGCAGTATTTT.

The rearrangement links TRBV7-9 to TRBJ2-1, with 8 bases matching TRBD2. With V trimmed by 2 bases and J by 5 bases, 11 bases remained unmatched. Per germline, CDR1 SEHNR and CDR2 FQNEAQ (reference sequence). The CDR3 contains 17 residues. DNA of the CDR3: TGTGCCAGCAGCTTAAGCGGGGGAATGCGCCCACACAATGAGCAGTTCTTC. Encoded protein: CASSLSGGMRPHNEQFF.

The chain combines TRBV18 with TRBJ1-1, with D perhaps TRBD1 (5 bases). Between the trimmed V and J ends, which lost 3 bases and 6 bases, there was a span of 8 bases. This CDR3 is 12 amino acids long. Per the germline V gene, CDR1 is KGHSH and CDR2 is LQKENI. In DNA, the CDR3 is TGTGCCAGCTCACCCAGGGAGGCTGAAGCTTTCTTT. Translation gives CASSPREAEAFF.

This chain uses TRBV9 with TRBJ1-1; 8 positions agree with TRBD1. The CDR3 has 14 amino acids. With V trimmed by 1 base and J by 1 base, 0 bases remained unmatched. From germline, CDR1 is SGDLS and CDR2 YYNGEE. The CDR3 DNA reads as TGTGCCAGCAGCGTAACAGGGGGGAACACTGAAGCTTTCTTT. Translation gives CASSVTGGNTEAFF.

The rearrangement links TRBV18 to TRBJ2-6, with D possibly matching TRBD2 (6 bases). Trimming removed 1 base from V and 0 bases from J, with 13 bases in between. CDR1 and CDR2 (germline): KGHSH, LQKENI. The CDR3 length is 18 residues. The CDR3: CASSPRRGRHSGANVLTF. The CDR3, as DNA: TGTGCCAGCTCACCACGTAGAGGGAGGCACTCTGGGGCCAACGTCCTGACTTTC. Filled out from reference TRBV18 and TRBJ2-6, the complete variable domain reads NAGVMQNPRHLVRRRGQEARLRCSPMKGHSHVYWYRQLPEEGLKFMVYLQKENIIDESGMPKERFSAEFPKEGPSILRIQQVVRGDSAAYFCASSPRRGRHSGANVLTFGAGSRLTVL.

CDR3 coding DNA: TGCGCCAGCAGCCCTGTTCCCGGGACAGCTTATCAGCCCCAGCATTTT. Its translation: CASSPVPGTAYQPQHF. The chain links TRBV4-1 to TRBJ1-5; the match to TRBD1 covers 7 bases. V trimming: 4 bases; J trimming: 5 bases; junction bases outside the gene matches: 11. The CDR3 spans 16 residues. In germline, CDR1 is MGHRA, CDR2 YSYEKL.

The rearrangement links TRBV6-5 to TRBJ1-5; D is ambiguous. Germline CDR1 MNHEY, CDR2 SVGAGI. V lost 6 bases to trimming and J lost 1 base, with 13 bases between them. This CDR3 spans 15 amino acids. This CDR3 reads CASRHDMKSNQPQHF. DNA of the CDR3: TGTGCCAGCAGACATGACATGAAGAGCAATCAGCCCCAGCATTTT.

The chain employs TRBV19 and TRBJ2-1; 15 bases fit TRBD2. This CDR3 spans 16 amino acids. Per the germline V gene, CDR1 is LNHDA and CDR2 is SQIVND (reference sequence). The trim removed 3 bases at V and 8 bases at J, leaving 5 bases unmatched. CDR3 coding DNA: TGTGCCAGTAGTATCGGACTAGCGGGAGGGCGGTATGAGCAGTTCTTC. This sequence encodes CASSIGLAGGRYEQFF.